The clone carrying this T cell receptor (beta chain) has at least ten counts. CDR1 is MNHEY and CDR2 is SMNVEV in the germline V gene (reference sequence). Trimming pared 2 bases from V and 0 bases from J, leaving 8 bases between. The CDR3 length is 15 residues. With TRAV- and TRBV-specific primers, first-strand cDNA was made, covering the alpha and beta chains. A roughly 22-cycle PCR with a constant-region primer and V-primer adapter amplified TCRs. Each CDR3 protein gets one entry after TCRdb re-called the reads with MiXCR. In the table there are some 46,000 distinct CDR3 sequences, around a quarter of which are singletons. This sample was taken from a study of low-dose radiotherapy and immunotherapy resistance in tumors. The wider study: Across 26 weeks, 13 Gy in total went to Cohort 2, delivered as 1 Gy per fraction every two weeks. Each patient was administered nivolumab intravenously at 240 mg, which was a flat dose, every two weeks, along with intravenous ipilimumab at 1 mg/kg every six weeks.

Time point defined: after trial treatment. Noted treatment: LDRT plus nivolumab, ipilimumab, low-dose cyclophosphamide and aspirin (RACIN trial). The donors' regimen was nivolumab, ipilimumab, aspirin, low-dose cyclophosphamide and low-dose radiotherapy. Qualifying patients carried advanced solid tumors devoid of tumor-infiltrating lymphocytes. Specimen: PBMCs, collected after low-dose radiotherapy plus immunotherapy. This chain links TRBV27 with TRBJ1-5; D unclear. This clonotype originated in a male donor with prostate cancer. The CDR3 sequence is CASSLKTDSNQPQHF. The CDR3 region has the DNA TGTGCCAGCAGTTTAAAGACGGATAGCAATCAGCCCCAGCATTTT.